These T cell receptor beta chains were read from a single sample in a study of shared T cell receptors in the human thymus. Profiled with immunoSEQ multiplex PCR; TCRdb holds only in-frame clones, not every one. The sample includes about 380,000 clones, 85% to 95% of them seen just once. Sequencing was carried out using thymocytes. These receptors originate from a human donor. Each CDR3 is given with its conserved first and last residue. A D gene is named only where the DNA matches it firmly. For some rows the clone size is stated as once, few or many, or as a class when expanded; others skip it.

>NA|TRBJ2-3|NA|TRBV29-1
CSGEEKGSTDTQYF
TGCAGCGGTGAGGAAAAGGGAAGCACAGATACGCAGTATTTT
>NA|TRBJ2-4|NA|TRBV7-2
CASSLTAPRNIQYF
TGTGCCAGCAGCTTAACGGCCCCTCGAAACATTCAGTACTTC
>NA|TRBJ1-3|TRBD1|TRBV4-3
CASSQGKTHRGRENTIYF
TGCGCCAGCAGCCAAGGGAAAACGCACAGGGGGCGCGAAAACACCATATATTTT
>NA|TRBJ2-3|TRBD2|TRBV5-6
CASSGGLAHPHEDTDTQYF
TGTGCCAGCAGCGGCGGACTAGCGCACCCCCACGAGGACACAGATACGCAGTATTTT
>NA|TRBJ2-1|TRBD2|TRBV19
CASSFSGSYNEQFF
TGTGCCAGTAGTTTTAGCGGGAGCTACAATGAGCAGTTCTTC
>NA|TRBJ2-7|NA|TRBV15
CATSRGGAMTNDEQYF
TGTGCCACCAGCAGAGGGGGGGCAATGACGAACGACGAGCAGTACTTC
>NA|TRBJ1-5|NA|TRBV28
CASGGTLLFNQPQHF
TGTGCCAGCGGCGGAACATTACTTTTCAATCAGCCCCAGCATTTT
>NA|TRBJ2-1|NA|TRBV27
CASRSPGMNYNEQFF
TGTGCCAGCAGGTCGCCAGGAATGAACTACAATGAGCAGTTCTTC
>NA|TRBJ2-7|NA|TRBV6-1
CASSMDYEQYF
TGTGCCAGCAGCATGGACTACGAGCAGTACTTC
>NA|TRBJ1-1|NA|TRBV19
CASSIDIGGANTEAFF
TGTGCCAGTAGTATAGATATAGGGGGGGCGAACACTGAAGCTTTCTTT
>NA|TRBJ2-5|TRBD2|TRBV6-1
CASRGLVQETQYF
TGTGCCAGCAGAGGACTAGTCCAAGAGACCCAGTACTTC
>NA|TRBJ2-7|TRBD1|TRBV10-1
CASSGTGTSYEQYF
TGCGCCAGCAGTGGGACAGGGACGAGCTACGAGCAGTACTTC
>once|TRBJ2-7|NA|TRBV28
CASSCAQGGGTEEQYF
TGTGCCAGCAGTTGCGCCCAGGGGGGCGGAACCGAGGAGCAGTACTTC
>NA|TRBJ1-5|NA|TRBV4-2
CASSQEGNFMPQHF
TGTGCCAGCAGCCAGGAAGGGAATTTCATGCCCCAGCATTTT
>NA|TRBJ2-2|NA|TRBV7-2
CASSTSPGPKGTGELFF
TGTGCCAGCAGCACTAGCCCCGGGCCAAAAGGCACCGGGGAGCTGTTTTTT
>few|TRBJ1-1|NA|TRBV30
CAWSCPGTSNTEAFF
TGTGCCTGGAGTTGCCCCGGGACATCGAACACTGAAGCTTTCTTT
>NA|TRBJ2-3|NA|TRBV7-6
CASSLATGEGTDTQYF
TGTGCCAGCAGCTTAGCGACGGGAGAGGGGACAGATACGCAGTATTTT
>NA|TRBJ1-1|NA|TRBV20-1
CRTATSTEAFF
TGCAGGACAGCCACGAGCACTGAAGCTTTCTTT
>NA|TRBJ2-4|TRBD2|TRBV5-6
CASSFLAVAKNIQYF
TGTGCCAGCAGCTTCCTAGCGGTAGCCAAAAACATTCAGTACTTC
>NA|TRBJ1-5|NA|TRBV28
CASSSSIVNVPQHF
TGTGCCAGCAGTTCCAGCATCGTCAACGTGCCCCAGCATTTT
>NA|TRBJ1-4|NA|TRBV5-4
CASSSHRDTLLVATNEKLFF
TGTGCCAGCAGCTCACACCGGGACACGCTCTTAGTTGCAACTAATGAAAAACTGTTTTTT
>NA|TRBJ1-3|NA|TRBV7-2
CASSLGTTTGNTIYF
TGTGCCAGCAGCCTAGGGACAACCACTGGAAACACCATATATTTT
>NA|TRBJ1-4|NA|TRBV6-5
CASSTTGPTNEKLFF
TGTGCCAGCAGTACAACAGGACCAACTAATGAAAAACTGTTTTTT
>NA|TRBJ2-7|TRBD2|TRBV19
CASRPPGLASEQYF
TGTGCCAGCCGACCCCCGGGACTAGCGTCCGAGCAGTACTTC
>NA|TRBJ2-3|NA|TRBV10-1
CASSERIPTADTQYF
TGCGCCAGCAGTGAGCGCATACCGACGGCAGATACGCAGTATTTT
>NA|TRBJ2-7|NA|TRBV28
CASRAGRSGPLYEQYF
TGTGCCAGCAGAGCAGGGCGAAGCGGGCCCCTCTACGAGCAGTACTTC
>NA|TRBJ1-3|NA|TRBV11-2
CASSLVKGPFEDF
TGTGCCAGCAGCTTAGTGAAGGGGCCGTTTGAGGATTTT
>NA|TRBJ2-7|TRBD2|TRBV9
CASSVGPGLAGGYYEQYF
TGTGCCAGCAGCGTAGGACCGGGACTAGCGGGAGGTTACTACGAGCAGTACTTC
>NA|TRBJ2-7|NA|TRBV29-1
CSVGGDGAYEQYF
TGCAGCGTTGGAGGGGACGGAGCCTACGAGCAGTACTTC
>few|TRBJ2-7|TRBD1|TRBV6-5
CASRTGGYEQYF
TGTGCCAGCAGGACAGGGGGCTACGAGCAGTACTTC
>once|TRBJ1-2|NA|TRBV27
CAALSRDKRGYTF
TGTGCCGCCCTCAGCCGGGACAAGCGGGGCTACACCTTC
>NA|TRBJ2-3|NA|TRBV7-9
CASRLVGAPDTQYF
TGTGCCAGCAGATTAGTCGGGGCCCCAGATACGCAGTATTTT
>NA|TRBJ1-1|NA|TRBV28
CASRPRTPGLNTEAFF
TGTGCCAGCAGACCCCGTACCCCAGGCTTGAACACTGAAGCTTTCTTT
>NA|TRBJ2-7|NA|TRBV5-4
CASSLDLGAEYEQYF
TGTGCCAGCAGCTTGGATCTGGGGGCGGAATACGAGCAGTACTTC
>NA|TRBJ2-3|TRBD1|TRBV7-3
CASSPTGALNTDTQYF
TGTGCCAGCAGTCCTACAGGGGCACTCAACACAGATACGCAGTATTTT
>NA|TRBJ2-1|TRBD2|TRBV9
CASSPLAGKHNEQFF
TGTGCCAGCAGCCCACTAGCGGGCAAACACAATGAGCAGTTCTTC
>NA|TRBJ1-2|TRBD1|TRBV2
CASSHTGTGGRYTF
TGTGCCAGCAGTCACACCGGGACAGGAGGTCGGTACACCTTC
>NA|TRBJ1-2|NA|TRBV7-2
CASSLAGTGNYGYTF
TGTGCCAGCAGCTTAGCCGGGACGGGTAACTATGGCTACACCTTC
>NA|TRBJ1-4|TRBD1|TRBV28
CASAGGTNEKLFF
TGTGCCAGTGCAGGGGGGACGAATGAAAAACTGTTTTTT
>NA|TRBJ2-4|NA|TRBV7-2
CASSLTTADGAKNIQYF
TGTGCCAGCAGCTTGACGACCGCAGACGGAGCCAAAAACATTCAGTACTTC
>NA|TRBJ2-1|TRBD2|TRBV4-2
CASSQGLAGGSYSYNEQFF
TGTGCCAGCAGCCAGGGACTAGCGGGAGGCTCCTACTCCTACAATGAGCAGTTCTTC
>NA|TRBJ2-1|NA|TRBV5-4
CASSLYGTHNEQFF
TGTGCCAGCAGCTTATACGGGACTCACAATGAGCAGTTCTTC
>once|TRBJ2-6|NA|TRBV14
CATLNRVPGANVLTF
TGTGCAACTCTTAACAGGGTCCCCGGGGCCAACGTCCTGACTTTC
>NA|TRBJ2-7|NA|TRBV5-1
CASSRTSLPQGGKFYEQYF
TGCGCCAGCAGCCGTACGTCCCTCCCTCAGGGCGGGAAGTTCTACGAGCAGTACTTC
>NA|TRBJ2-1|TRBD2|TRBV10-3
CAISEILAGGWDEQFF
TGTGCCATCAGTGAGATACTAGCGGGAGGGTGGGATGAGCAGTTCTTC
>NA|TRBJ2-2|NA|TRBV27
CASSSERGFTGELFF
TGTGCCAGCAGTTCGGAAAGGGGTTTTACCGGGGAGCTGTTTTTT
>NA|TRBJ2-7|NA|TRBV28
CASSHGVWEQYF
TGTGCCAGCAGTCATGGGGTTTGGGAGCAGTACTTC
>NA|TRBJ1-4|NA|TRBV6-5
CASSYPKWTEKLFF
TGTGCCAGCAGTTACCCGAAATGGACAGAAAAACTGTTTTTT
>NA|TRBJ2-1|TRBD2|TRBV27
CASSSPSGTPGGTTEQFF
TGTGCCAGCAGTTCCCCCTCTGGGACTCCGGGAGGGACCACGGAGCAGTTCTTC
>NA|TRBJ1-1|TRBD1|TRBV15
CATSPTARGRGEAFF
TGTGCCACCAGCCCCACAGCCAGGGGGCGGGGTGAAGCTTTCTTT
>NA|TRBJ2-3|TRBD2|TRBV7-8
CASSLAGRGRSGPTTDTQYF
TGTGCCAGCAGCTTAGCGGGGAGGGGACGCAGCGGGCCTACAACAGATACGCAGTATTTT
>NA|TRBJ2-4|NA|TRBV28
CASSFLTASAKNIQYF
TGTGCCAGCAGTTTCTTAACGGCGTCGGCCAAAAACATTCAGTACTTC
>NA|TRBJ2-7|TRBD2|TRBV5-4
CASSLILAGGPISSYEQYF
TGTGCCAGCAGCCTGATTCTAGCGGGAGGGCCTATTAGCTCCTACGAGCAGTACTTC
>NA|TRBJ2-5|NA|TRBV28
CASRPTGTRGLETQYF
TGTGCCAGCAGACCCACCGGGACACGGGGGTTGGAGACCCAGTACTTC
>NA|TRBJ2-3|NA|TRBV7-3
CASSFGSGVLSTDTQYF
TGTGCCAGCAGCTTTGGAAGCGGAGTACTTTCCACAGATACGCAGTATTTT
>NA|TRBJ2-1|TRBD2|TRBV7-9
CASSPGGGFSSYNEQFF
TGTGCCAGCAGCCCGGGGGGTGGTTTCAGCTCCTACAATGAGCAGTTCTTC
>NA|TRBJ1-4|NA|TRBV27
CASSKQGPVATNEKLFF
TGTGCCAGCAGCAAACAGGGCCCCGTCGCAACTAATGAAAAACTGTTTTTT
>NA|TRBJ1-5|NA|TRBV19
CASSMGGSSNQPQHF
TGTGCCAGTAGTATGGGAGGGAGTAGCAATCAGCCCCAGCATTTT
>NA|TRBJ1-1|TRBD1|TRBV14
CASSQGTGGSVTEAFF
TGTGCCAGCAGCCAAGGGACAGGGGGTTCGGTGACTGAAGCTTTCTTT